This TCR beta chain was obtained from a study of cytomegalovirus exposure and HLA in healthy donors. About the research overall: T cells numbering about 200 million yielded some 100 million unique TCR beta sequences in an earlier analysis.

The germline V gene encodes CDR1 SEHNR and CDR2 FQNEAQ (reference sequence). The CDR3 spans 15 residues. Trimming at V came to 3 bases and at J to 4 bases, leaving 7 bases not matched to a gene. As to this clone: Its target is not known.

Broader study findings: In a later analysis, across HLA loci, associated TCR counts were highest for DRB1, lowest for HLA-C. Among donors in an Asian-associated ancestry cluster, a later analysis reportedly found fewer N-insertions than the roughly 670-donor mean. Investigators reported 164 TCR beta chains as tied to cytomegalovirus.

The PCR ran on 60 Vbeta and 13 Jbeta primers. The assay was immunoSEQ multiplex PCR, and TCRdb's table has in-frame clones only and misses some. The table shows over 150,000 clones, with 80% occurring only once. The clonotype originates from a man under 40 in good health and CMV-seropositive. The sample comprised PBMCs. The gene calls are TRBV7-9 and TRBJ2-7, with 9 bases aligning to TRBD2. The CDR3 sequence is CASSFFSGGAYEQYF. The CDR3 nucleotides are TGTGCCAGCAGCTTCTTTAGCGGGGGCGCATACGAGCAGTACTTC.